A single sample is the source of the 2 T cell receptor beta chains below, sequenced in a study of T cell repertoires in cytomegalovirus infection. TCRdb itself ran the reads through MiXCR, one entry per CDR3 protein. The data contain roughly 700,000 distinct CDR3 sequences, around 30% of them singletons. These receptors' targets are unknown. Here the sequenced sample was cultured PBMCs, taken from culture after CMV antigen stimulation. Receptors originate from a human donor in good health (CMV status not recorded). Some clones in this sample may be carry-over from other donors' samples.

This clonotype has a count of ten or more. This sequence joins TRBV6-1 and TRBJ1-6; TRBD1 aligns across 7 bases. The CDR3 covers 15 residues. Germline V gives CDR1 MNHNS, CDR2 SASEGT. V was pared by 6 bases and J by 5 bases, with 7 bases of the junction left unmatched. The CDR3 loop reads CASSHQGGNNSPLHF. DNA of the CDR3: TGTGCCAGCAGCCATCAGGGGGGTAATAATTCACCCCTCCACTTT.

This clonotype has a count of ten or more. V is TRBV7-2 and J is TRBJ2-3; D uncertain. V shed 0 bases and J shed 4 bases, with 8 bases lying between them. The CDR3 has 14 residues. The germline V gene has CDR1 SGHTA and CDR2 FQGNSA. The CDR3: CASSLASPPDTQYF. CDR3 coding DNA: TGTGCCAGCAGCTTAGCTTCTCCCCCAGATACGCAGTATTTT.